This TCR beta chain is drawn from a study of cytomegalovirus exposure and HLA in healthy donors. Findings and caveats of the study: Later work associated 16,951 TCR beta sequences with HLA alleles at 0.05 false discovery rate.

Donors in the study were healthy people who gave bone marrow. As for this clone: Antigen unknown.

This PCR relied on a set of 60 Vbeta primers and 13 Jbeta primers. Produced via immunoSEQ multiplex PCR; TCRdb's table is partial and in-frame only. The sample carries about 76,000 clones, around 79% recorded once. There are 17 residues in the CDR3. V lost 3 bases to trimming and J lost 1 base; unmatched junction nucleotides: 6. CDR1 and CDR2 (germline): KGHSH, LQKENI. Sequencing input: PBMCs. The TCR originated in a young man in good health and CMV-seronegative. The rearrangement links TRBV18 to TRBJ2-3; 11 bases agree with TRBD2. For the CDR3, the DNA is TGTGCCAGCTCACCTGTCTTACTAGCGGGAGGCACAGATACGCAGTATTTT. Translating gives CASSPVLLAGGTDTQYF.